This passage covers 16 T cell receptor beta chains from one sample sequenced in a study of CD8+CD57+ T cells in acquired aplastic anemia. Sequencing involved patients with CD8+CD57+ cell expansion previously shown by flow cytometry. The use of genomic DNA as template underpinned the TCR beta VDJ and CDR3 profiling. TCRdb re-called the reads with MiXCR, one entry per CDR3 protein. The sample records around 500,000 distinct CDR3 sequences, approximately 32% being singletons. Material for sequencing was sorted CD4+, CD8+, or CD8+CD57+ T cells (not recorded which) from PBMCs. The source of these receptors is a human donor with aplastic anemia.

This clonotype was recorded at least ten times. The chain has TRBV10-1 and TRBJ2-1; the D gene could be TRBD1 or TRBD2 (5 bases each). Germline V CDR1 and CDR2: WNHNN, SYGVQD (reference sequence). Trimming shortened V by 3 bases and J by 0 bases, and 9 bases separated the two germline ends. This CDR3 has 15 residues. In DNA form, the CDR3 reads TGCGCCAGCAGTGACTCTGGGGGCTCCTACAATGAGCAGTTCTTC. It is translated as CASSDSGGSYNEQFF.

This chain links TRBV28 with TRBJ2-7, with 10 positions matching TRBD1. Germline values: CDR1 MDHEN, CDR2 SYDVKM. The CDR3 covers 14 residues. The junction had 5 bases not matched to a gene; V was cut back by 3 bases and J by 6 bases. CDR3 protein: CASSLTGGAGEQYF. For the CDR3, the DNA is TGTGCCAGCAGTTTGACAGGGGGCGCGGGCGAGCAGTACTTC.

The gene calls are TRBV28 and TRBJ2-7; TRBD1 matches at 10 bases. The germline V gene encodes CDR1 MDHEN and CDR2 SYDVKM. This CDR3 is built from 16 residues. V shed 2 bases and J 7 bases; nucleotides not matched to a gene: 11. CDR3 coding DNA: TGTGCCAGCAGTTTAAGGTCCTGGGACAGGGGTTATGAGCAGTACTTC. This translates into CASSLRSWDRGYEQYF.

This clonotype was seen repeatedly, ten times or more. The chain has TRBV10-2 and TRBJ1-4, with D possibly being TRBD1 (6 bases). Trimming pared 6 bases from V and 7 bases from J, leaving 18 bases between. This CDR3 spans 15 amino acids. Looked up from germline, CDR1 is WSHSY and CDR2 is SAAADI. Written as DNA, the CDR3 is TGCGCCAGCAGGGGCTCCGGGGGCGTCTCTGAAAAACTGTTTTTT. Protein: CASRGSGGVSEKLFF.

CDR3 sequence: CASSQGRTGPLGKLFF. The CDR3 coding sequence is TGTGCCAGCAGCCAGGGGCGGACAGGCCCCTTGGGAAAACTGTTTTTT. The rearrangement joins TRBV4-2 to TRBJ1-4, with 7 positions matching TRBD1. Germline loops: CDR1 LGHNA, CDR2 YNFKEQ. The CDR3 runs 16 residues. The junction had 14 bases not matched to a gene; V was cut back by 3 bases and J by 10 bases.

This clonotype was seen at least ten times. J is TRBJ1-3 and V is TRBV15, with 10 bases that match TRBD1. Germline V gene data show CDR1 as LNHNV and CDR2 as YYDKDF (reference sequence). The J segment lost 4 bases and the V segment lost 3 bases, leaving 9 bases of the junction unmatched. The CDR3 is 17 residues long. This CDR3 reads CATSSFGQGEVGNTIYF. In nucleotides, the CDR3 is TGTGCCACCAGCAGCTTCGGACAGGGGGAAGTCGGAAACACCATATATTTT.

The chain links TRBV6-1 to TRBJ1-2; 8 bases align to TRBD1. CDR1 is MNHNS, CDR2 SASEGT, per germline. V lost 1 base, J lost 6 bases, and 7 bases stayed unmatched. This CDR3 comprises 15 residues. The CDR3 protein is CASSEDSGGGNGYTF. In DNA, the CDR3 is TGTGCCAGCAGTGAAGATTCAGGGGGCGGCAATGGCTACACCTTC.

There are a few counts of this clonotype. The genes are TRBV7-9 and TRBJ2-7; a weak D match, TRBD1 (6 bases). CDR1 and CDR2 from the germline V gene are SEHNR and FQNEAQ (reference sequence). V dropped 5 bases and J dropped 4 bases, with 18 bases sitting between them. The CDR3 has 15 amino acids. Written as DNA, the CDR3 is TGTGCCAGCAGCCTCACAGGGTTGCTTTTTTACGAGCAGTACTTC. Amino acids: CASSLTGLLFYEQYF.

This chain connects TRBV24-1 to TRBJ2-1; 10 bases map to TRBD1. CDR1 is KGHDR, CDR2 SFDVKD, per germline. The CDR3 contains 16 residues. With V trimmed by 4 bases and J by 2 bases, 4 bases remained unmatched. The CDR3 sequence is CATSDYGQGAYNEQFF. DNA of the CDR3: TGTGCCACCAGTGACTACGGACAGGGGGCCTACAATGAGCAGTTCTTC.

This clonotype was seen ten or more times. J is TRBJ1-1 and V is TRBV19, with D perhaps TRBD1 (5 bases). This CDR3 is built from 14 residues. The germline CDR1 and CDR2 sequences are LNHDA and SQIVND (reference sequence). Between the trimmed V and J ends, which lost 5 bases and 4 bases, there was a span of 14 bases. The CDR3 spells CASSGYRGATEAFF. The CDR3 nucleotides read TGTGCCAGTAGTGGATATAGGGGAGCCACTGAAGCTTTCTTT.

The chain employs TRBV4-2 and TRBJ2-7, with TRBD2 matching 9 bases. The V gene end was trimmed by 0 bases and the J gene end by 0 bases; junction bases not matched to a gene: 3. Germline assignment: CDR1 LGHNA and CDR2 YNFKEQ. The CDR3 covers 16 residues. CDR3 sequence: CASSQDASGASYEQYF. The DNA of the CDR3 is TGTGCCAGCAGCCAAGATGCTAGCGGGGCCTCCTACGAGCAGTACTTC.

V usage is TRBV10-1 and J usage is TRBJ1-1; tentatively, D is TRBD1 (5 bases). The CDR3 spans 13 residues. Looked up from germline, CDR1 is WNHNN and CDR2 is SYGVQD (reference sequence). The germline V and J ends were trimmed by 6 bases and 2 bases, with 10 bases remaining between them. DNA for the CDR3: TGCGCCAGCAGAGAGGGACCAAACACTGAAGCTTTCTTT. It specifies CASREGPNTEAFF.

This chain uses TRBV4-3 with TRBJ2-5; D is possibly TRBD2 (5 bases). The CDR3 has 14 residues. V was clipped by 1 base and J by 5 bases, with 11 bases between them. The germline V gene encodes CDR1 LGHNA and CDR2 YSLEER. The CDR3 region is CASSQVQTGETQYF. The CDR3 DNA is TGCGCCAGCAGCCAAGTACAGACGGGGGAGACCCAGTACTTC.

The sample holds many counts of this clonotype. The CDR3 sequence is CASSQVHRQGAHSPLHF. In nucleotides, the CDR3 is TGCGCCAGCAGCCAAGTGCATAGACAGGGTGCCCATTCACCCCTCCACTTT. This rearrangement joins TRBV4-1 to TRBJ1-6; 7 bases line up with TRBD1. CDR1 is MGHRA and CDR2 is YSYEKL in the germline V gene. The CDR3 runs to 17 residues. The V gene end was trimmed by 1 base and the J gene end by 8 bases; junction bases not matched to a gene: 11.

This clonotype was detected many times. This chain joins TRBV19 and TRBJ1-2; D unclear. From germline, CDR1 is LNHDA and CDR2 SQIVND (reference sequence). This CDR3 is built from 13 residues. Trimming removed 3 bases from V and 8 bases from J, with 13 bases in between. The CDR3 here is CASSIGPVGGYTF. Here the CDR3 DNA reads TGTGCCAGTAGTATCGGCCCCGTGGGGGGCTACACCTTC.

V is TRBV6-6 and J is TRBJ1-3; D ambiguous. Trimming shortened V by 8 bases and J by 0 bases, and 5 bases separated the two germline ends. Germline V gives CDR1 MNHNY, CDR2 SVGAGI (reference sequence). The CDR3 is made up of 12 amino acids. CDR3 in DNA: TGTGCCAGCGGACGCTCTGGAAACACCATATATTTT. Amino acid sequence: CASGRSGNTIYF.